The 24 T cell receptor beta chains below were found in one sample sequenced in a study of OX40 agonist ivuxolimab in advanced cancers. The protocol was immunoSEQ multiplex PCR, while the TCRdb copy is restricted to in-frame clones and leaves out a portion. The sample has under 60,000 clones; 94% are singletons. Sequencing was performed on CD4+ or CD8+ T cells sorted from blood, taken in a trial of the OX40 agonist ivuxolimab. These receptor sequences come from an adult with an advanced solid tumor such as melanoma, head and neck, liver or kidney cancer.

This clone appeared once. For the CDR3, the DNA is TGTGCCAGCAGGCAGGGGACCTACAATGAGCAGTTCTTC. Protein: CASRQGTYNEQFF. The chain links TRBV6-6 to TRBJ2-1; a possible D gene is TRBD1 (6 bases). This CDR3 region has 13 residues. The V end was cut by 6 bases, the J end by 2 bases, with 8 bases between. CDR1 and CDR2 (germline): MNHNY, SVGAGI (reference sequence).

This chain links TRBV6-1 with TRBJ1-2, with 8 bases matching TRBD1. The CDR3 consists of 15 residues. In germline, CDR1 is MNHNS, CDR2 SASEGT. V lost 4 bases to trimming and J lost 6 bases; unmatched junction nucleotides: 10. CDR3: CASSGIRQGADGYTF. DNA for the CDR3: TGTGCCAGCAGTGGGATAAGGCAGGGGGCGGATGGCTACACCTTC.

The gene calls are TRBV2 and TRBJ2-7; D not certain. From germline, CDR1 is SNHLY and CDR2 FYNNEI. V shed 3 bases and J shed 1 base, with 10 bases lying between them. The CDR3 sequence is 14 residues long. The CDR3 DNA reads TGTGCCAGCAGTGACGTCGCCACTTCCTACGAGCAGTACTTC. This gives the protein CASSDVATSYEQYF.

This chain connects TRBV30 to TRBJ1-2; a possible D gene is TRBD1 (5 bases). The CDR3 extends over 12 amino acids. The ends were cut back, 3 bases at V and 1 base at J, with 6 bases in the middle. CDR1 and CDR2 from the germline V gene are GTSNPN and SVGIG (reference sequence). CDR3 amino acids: CAWRGLNYGYTF. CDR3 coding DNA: TGTGCCTGGAGGGGGCTTAACTATGGCTACACCTTC.

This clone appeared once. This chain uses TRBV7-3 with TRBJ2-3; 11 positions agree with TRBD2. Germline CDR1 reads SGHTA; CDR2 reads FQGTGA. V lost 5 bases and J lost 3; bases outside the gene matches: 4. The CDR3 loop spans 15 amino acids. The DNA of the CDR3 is TGTGCCAGCAGCCCCCGGACTAGCGGGACAGATACGCAGTATTTT. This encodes CASSPRTSGTDTQYF.

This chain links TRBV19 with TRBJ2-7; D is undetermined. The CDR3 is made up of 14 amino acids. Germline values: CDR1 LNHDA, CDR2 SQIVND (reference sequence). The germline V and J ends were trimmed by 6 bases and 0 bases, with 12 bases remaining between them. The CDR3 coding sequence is TGTGCCAGTAGGATGGGGATCTCCTCCTACGAGCAGTACTTC. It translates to CASRMGISSYEQYF.

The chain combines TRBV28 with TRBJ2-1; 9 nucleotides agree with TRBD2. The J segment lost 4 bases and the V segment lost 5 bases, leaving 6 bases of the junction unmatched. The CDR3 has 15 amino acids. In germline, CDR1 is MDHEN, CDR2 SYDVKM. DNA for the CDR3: TGTGCCAGCAGTGCCCGACTAGCGGAATACAATGAGCAGTTCTTC. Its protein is CASSARLAEYNEQFF.

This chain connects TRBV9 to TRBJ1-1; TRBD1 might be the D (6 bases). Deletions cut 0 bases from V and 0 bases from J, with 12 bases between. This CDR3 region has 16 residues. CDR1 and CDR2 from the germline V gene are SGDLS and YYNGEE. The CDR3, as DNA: TGTGCCAGCAGCGTAGAACCAGGGACAATGAACACTGAAGCTTTCTTT. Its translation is CASSVEPGTMNTEAFF.

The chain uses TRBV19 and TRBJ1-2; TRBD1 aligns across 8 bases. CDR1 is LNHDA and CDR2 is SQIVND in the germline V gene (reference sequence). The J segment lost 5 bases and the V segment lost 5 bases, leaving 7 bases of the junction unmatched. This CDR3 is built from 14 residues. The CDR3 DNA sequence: TGTGCCAGTAGTCCGACGACAGGGGAGTATGGCTACACCTTC. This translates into CASSPTTGEYGYTF.

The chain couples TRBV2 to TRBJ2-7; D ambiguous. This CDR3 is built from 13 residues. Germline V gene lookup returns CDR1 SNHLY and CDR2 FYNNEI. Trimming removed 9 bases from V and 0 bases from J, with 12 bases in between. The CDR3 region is CARRHASSYEQYF. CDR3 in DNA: TGTGCCAGGCGACACGCGAGCTCCTACGAGCAGTACTTC.

CDR3 sequence reads: CASSISGSTGELFF. As DNA, the CDR3 is TGTGCCAGTAGTATATCAGGATCCACCGGGGAGCTGTTTTTT. J is TRBJ2-2 and V is TRBV19; D is uncertain. Trimming pared 2 bases from V and 4 bases from J, leaving 8 bases between. Germline V gene sequence: CDR1 LNHDA, CDR2 SQIVND (reference sequence). There are 14 residues in the CDR3.

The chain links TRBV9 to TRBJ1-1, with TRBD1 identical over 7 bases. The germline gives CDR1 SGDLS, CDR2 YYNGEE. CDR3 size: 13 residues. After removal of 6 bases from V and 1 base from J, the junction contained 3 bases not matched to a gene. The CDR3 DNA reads TGTGCCAGCACGACAGGGACGAACACTGAAGCTTTCTTT. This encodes CASTTGTNTEAFF.

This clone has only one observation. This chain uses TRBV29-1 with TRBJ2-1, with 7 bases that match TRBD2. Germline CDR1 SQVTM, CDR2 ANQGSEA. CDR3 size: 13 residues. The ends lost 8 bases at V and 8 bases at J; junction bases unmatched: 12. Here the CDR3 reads CSSASGWGDEQFF. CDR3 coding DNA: TGCAGCTCGGCTAGCGGATGGGGCGATGAGCAGTTCTTC.

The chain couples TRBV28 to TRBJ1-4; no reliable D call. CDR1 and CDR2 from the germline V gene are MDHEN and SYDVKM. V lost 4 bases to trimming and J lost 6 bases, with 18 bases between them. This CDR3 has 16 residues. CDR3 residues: CASSSSSGLGHEKLFF. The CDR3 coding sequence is TGTGCCAGCAGTTCTTCTTCCGGGCTAGGGCATGAAAAACTGTTTTTT.

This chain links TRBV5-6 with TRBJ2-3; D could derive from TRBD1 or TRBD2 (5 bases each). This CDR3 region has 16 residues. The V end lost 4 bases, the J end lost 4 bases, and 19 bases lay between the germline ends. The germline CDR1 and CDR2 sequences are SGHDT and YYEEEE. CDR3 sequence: CASSPSGGPGPDTQYF. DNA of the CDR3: TGTGCCAGCAGCCCGAGTGGGGGTCCAGGTCCAGATACGCAGTATTTT. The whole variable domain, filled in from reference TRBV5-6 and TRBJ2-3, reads DAGVTQSPTHLIKTRGQQVTLRCSPKSGHDTVSWYQQALGQGPQFIFQYYEEEERQRGNFPDRFSGHQFPNYSSELNVNALLLGDSALYLCASSPSGGPGPDTQYFGPGTRLTVL.

Written as DNA, the CDR3 is TGCGCCAGCAGCCAAGGACCCTTTTCCTACGAGCAGTACTTC. Its translation is CASSQGPFSYEQYF. The rearrangement joins TRBV4-3 to TRBJ2-7, with D uncertain. The CDR3 is made up of 14 amino acids. Between the trimmed V and J ends, which lost 1 base and 1 base, there was a span of 8 bases. Germline lookup yields CDR1 LGHNA and CDR2 YSLEER.

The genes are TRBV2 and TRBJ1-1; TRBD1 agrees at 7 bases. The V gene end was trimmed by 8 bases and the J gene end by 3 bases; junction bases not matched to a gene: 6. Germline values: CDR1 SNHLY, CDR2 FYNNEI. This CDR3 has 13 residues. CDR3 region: CASLQGLYTEAFF. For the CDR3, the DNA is TGTGCCAGCTTACAGGGGCTGTACACTGAAGCTTTCTTT.

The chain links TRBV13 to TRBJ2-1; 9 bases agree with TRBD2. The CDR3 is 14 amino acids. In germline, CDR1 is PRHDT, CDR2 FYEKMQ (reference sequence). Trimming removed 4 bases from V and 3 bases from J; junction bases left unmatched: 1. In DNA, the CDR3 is TGTGCCAGCAGCTATAGCGGGGGCTACAATGAGCAGTTCTTC. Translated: CASSYSGGYNEQFF.

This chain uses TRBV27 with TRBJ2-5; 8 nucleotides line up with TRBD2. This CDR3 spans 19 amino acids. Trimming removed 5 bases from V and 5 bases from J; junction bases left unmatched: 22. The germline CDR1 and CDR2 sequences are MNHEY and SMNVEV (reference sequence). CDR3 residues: CASSLTPGGLGNPGETQYF. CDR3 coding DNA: TGTGCCAGCAGTCTCACCCCGGGGGGACTAGGGAACCCCGGGGAGACCCAGTACTTC.

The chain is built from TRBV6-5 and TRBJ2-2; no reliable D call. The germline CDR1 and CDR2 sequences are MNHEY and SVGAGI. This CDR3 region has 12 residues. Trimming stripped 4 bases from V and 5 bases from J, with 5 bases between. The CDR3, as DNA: TGTGCCAGCAGTTCAGTTACCGGGGAGCTGTTTTTT. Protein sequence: CASSSVTGELFF.

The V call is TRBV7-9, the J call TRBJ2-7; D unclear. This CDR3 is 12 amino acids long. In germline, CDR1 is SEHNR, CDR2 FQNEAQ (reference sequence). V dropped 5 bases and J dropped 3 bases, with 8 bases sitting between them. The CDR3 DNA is TGTGCCAGCAGCCTCTCCTTCTACGAGCAGTACTTC. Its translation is CASSLSFYEQYF.

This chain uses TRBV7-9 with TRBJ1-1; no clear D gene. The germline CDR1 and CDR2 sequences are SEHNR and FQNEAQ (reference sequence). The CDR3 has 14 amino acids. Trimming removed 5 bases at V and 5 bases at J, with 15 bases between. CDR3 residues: CASSRPGGVTEAFF. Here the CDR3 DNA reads TGTGCCAGCAGCCGCCCAGGTGGTGTGACTGAAGCTTTCTTT.

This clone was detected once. Written as DNA, the CDR3 is TGTGCCAGCAGCTTTATTCAAACCGGGGAGCTGTTTTTT. This codes for CASSFIQTGELFF. V and J are TRBV7-9 and TRBJ2-2; D gene unclear. The length of the CDR3 is 13 residues. Deletions cut 3 bases from V and 5 bases from J, with 7 bases between. Germline CDR1 SEHNR, CDR2 FQNEAQ (reference sequence).

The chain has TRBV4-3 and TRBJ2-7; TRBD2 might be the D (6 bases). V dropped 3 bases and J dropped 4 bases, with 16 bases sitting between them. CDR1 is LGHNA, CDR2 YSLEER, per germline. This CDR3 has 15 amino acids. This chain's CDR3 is CASSHAGGATYEQYF. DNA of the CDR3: TGCGCCAGCAGCCACGCCGGAGGGGCGACTTACGAGCAGTACTTC.